This is a list of T cell receptor beta chains from one sample in a study of shared clonotypes between healthy human individuals. Produced via immunoSEQ multiplex PCR; TCRdb's table is partial and in-frame only. The profile shows 2 million to 2.5 million clones, over 90% of them singletons. The sample was naive CD4+ T cells from PBMCs. Receptors were obtained from a man in his late teens or twenties in good health. Some clones in this sample may be carry-over from other donors' samples. The CDR3 runs from the conserved cysteine through the conserved F or W. A D gene is named only where the DNA matches it firmly. Part of the rows lack a size; the others show once, few, many or a class for expanded clones.

j_gene	v_gene	abundance	d_gene	CDR3aa	CDR3nt
TRBJ1-5	TRBV28	-	-	CASSFERAFNQPQHF	TGTGCCAGCAGTTTCGAAAGGGCGTTCAATCAGCCCCAGCATTTT
TRBJ1-1	TRBV5-4	-	-	CASSLAGLISLVSTEAFF	TGTGCCAGCAGCTTGGCGGGTCTTATTTCGCTTGTAAGCACTGAAGCTTTCTTT
TRBJ1-2	TRBV5-1	-	-	CASSLGERAGYTF	TGCGCCAGCAGCTTGGGGGAGAGGGCTGGCTACACCTTC
TRBJ1-1	TRBV9	-	-	CASGGMNTEAFF	TGTGCCAGCGGGGGTATGAACACTGAAGCTTTCTTT
TRBJ2-3	TRBV7-3	-	TRBD2	CASSLAGVGADTQYF	TGTGCCAGCAGCTTGGCGGGAGTCGGCGCAGATACGCAGTATTTT
TRBJ2-7	TRBV19	once	TRBD1	CATKGSGTGSFWGGEQYF	TGTGCCACGAAGGGCTCCGGGACAGGGAGTTTTTGGGGCGGGGAGCAGTACTTC
TRBJ2-1	TRBV7-2	-	-	CASSLVGVPSYNEQFF	TGTGCCAGCAGCTTAGTGGGCGTGCCGTCCTACAATGAGCAGTTCTTC
TRBJ2-1	TRBV30	-	-	CAWSVRVRGRPYNEQFF	TGTGCCTGGAGTGTACGGGTTCGCGGACGACCCTACAATGAGCAGTTCTTC
TRBJ2-3	TRBV7-8	-	TRBD2	CASSPGLAAYLRQSTDTQYF	TGTGCCAGCAGCCCAGGACTAGCGGCATATCTACGTCAAAGCACAGATACGCAGTATTTT
TRBJ2-7	TRBV5-4	-	TRBD2	CASSPGRGSYEQYF	TGTGCCAGCAGCCCGGGGAGGGGTAGCTACGAGCAGTACTTC
TRBJ2-2	TRBV5-1	once	TRBD2	CASSSPGTSGTGELFF	TGCGCCAGCAGCTCCCCTGGGACTAGCGGGACCGGGGAGCTGTTTTTT
TRBJ2-5	TRBV6-1	-	-	CAHLGNPGTKGPQYF	TGTGCCCACTTGGGGAACCCCGGGACGAAGGGCCCCCAGTACTTC
TRBJ2-1	TRBV28	-	TRBD1	CASSSRTGFPNYNEQFF	TGTGCCAGCAGTTCCCGGACAGGGTTCCCTAACTACAATGAGCAGTTCTTC
TRBJ1-1	TRBV28	-	-	CASSLELTEAFF	TGTGCCAGCAGTTTGGAGCTCACTGAAGCTTTCTTT
TRBJ1-1	TRBV7-3	-	-	CASSLSRENTEAFF	TGTGCCAGCAGCTTAAGTCGGGAGAACACTGAAGCTTTCTTT
TRBJ2-3	TRBV28	-	TRBD2	CASSRTSGRRDTQYF	TGTGCCAGCAGTCGGACTAGCGGGAGGCGAGATACGCAGTATTTT
TRBJ1-5	TRBV6-6	-	-	CASSPMNNQPQHF	TGTGCCAGCAGTCCGATGAACAATCAGCCCCAGCATTTT